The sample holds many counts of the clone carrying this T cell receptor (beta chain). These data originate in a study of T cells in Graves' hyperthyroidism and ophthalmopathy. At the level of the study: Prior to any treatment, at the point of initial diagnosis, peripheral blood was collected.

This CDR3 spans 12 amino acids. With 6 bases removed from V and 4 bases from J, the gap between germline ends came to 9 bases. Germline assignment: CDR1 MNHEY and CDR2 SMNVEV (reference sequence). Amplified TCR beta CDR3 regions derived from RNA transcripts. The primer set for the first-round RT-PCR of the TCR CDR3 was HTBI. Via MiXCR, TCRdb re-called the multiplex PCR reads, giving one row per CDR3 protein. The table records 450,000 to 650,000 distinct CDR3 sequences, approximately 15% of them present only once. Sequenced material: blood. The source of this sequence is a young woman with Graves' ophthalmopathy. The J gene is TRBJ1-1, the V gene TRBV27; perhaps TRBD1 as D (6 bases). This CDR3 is CASRAGVTEAFF. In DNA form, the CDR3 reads TGTGCCAGCAGAGCAGGGGTCACTGAAGCTTTCTTT.